The rows below give T cell receptor beta chains drawn from one sample of a study of blood T cell repertoires in COVID-19. TCRdb's table, derived via immunoSEQ multiplex PCR, lists solely in-frame clones and lacks some. The data contain a few hundred thousand clones, over 75% of them seen just once; the ten biggest clones take up 4.5% to 5.5%. The material sequenced was peripheral blood. These receptors came from a man in his fifties with active or convalescent COVID-19. The CDR3 runs from the conserved cysteine through the conserved F or W. The order of the fields is V gene, J gene, clone size, CDR3 protein. The size of a clone is reported for some rows only, either as once, few or many, or as a class for expanded clones.

V gene: TRBV4-2
J gene: TRBJ2-3
clone size: once
CDR3 protein: CASSQGNSPDTQYF

V gene: TRBV18
J gene: TRBJ1-1
clone size: NA
CDR3 protein: CASSEMKGDTEAFF

V gene: TRBV19
J gene: TRBJ1-1
clone size: NA
CDR3 protein: CASSRGRTGGMNTEAFF

V gene: TRBV9
J gene: TRBJ2-1
clone size: NA
CDR3 protein: CASSVDREDQFF

V gene: TRBV2
J gene: TRBJ1-6
clone size: few
CDR3 protein: CASSENSNSPLHF

V gene: TRBV4-2
J gene: TRBJ1-5
clone size: NA
CDR3 protein: CASSQDKRSNQPQHF

V gene: TRBV24-1
J gene: TRBJ1-2
clone size: NA
CDR3 protein: CATSDNRDRGRYGYTF

V gene: TRBV5-1
J gene: TRBJ1-6
clone size: few
CDR3 protein: CASSLEGNSYNSPLHF

V gene: TRBV11-2
J gene: TRBJ2-5
clone size: NA
CDR3 protein: CASSFAGGKETQYF

V gene: TRBV28
J gene: TRBJ1-3
clone size: NA
CDR3 protein: CASSLQGGNTIYF

V gene: TRBV25-1
J gene: TRBJ2-6
clone size: NA
CDR3 protein: CASSEVGEFTGANVLTF

V gene: TRBV28
J gene: TRBJ1-4
clone size: many
CDR3 protein: CASSLNGQTNEKLFF

V gene: TRBV5-1
J gene: TRBJ1-3
clone size: NA
CDR3 protein: CASSLDDPQGNTIYF

V gene: TRBV7-9
J gene: TRBJ2-1
clone size: once
CDR3 protein: CASSITPSGGDYNEQFF

V gene: TRBV11-2
J gene: TRBJ2-2
clone size: few
CDR3 protein: CASSSPRLAGAGELFF

V gene: TRBV19
J gene: TRBJ1-4
clone size: NA
CDR3 protein: CASSPGQPNEKLFF

V gene: TRBV27
J gene: TRBJ2-2
clone size: few
CDR3 protein: CASRRTGKTGELFF

V gene: TRBV11-2
J gene: TRBJ2-1
clone size: NA
CDR3 protein: CASSLTGPFSGAYNEQFF

V gene: TRBV5-4
J gene: TRBJ2-5
clone size: NA
CDR3 protein: CASSPIAGTMETQYF

V gene: TRBV10-3
J gene: TRBJ2-1
clone size: NA
CDR3 protein: CAISGIGTGWGSSSYNEQFF

V gene: TRBV11-2
J gene: TRBJ2-7
clone size: NA
CDR3 protein: CASSLVRVGSYEQYF

V gene: TRBV24-1
J gene: TRBJ2-1
clone size: few
CDR3 protein: CATSDTAGLMFF

V gene: TRBV6-1
J gene: TRBJ2-7
clone size: NA
CDR3 protein: CASSEAPRDRDYEQYF

V gene: TRBV7-9
J gene: TRBJ1-4
clone size: NA
CDR3 protein: CASERTTNEKLFF

V gene: TRBV4-2
J gene: TRBJ2-3
clone size: NA
CDR3 protein: CASSDGTSGSADTQYF